Below, 18 T cell receptor beta chains from the same sample are listed, as sequenced in a study of blood T cell repertoires in COVID-19. Here immunoSEQ multiplex PCR was the method, and the copy in TCRdb shows in-frame clones only, minus some. The sample lists roughly 160,000 clones; 65% to 85% were seen once. The sequenced sample consisted of peripheral blood. Receptors originate from a woman aged 60-75 years with acute or convalescent COVID-19.

This clone was detected a few times. The V and J genes are TRBV13 and TRBJ1-1; no definite D call. CDR3 size: 15 residues. Trimming stripped 0 bases from V and 4 bases from J, with 12 bases between. Germline V gene data show CDR1 as PRHDT and CDR2 as FYEKMQ (reference sequence). CDR3 DNA sequence: TGTGCCAGCAGCTTAGGTCACGGAGGAGGCACTGAAGCTTTCTTT. Translated, it gives CASSLGHGGGTEAFF.

The V call is TRBV6-5, the J call TRBJ1-6, with D tentatively TRBD1 (6 bases). The CDR3 length is 13 residues. The germline V and J ends were trimmed by 8 bases and 5 bases, with 10 bases remaining between them. Per the germline V gene, CDR1 is MNHEY and CDR2 is SVGAGI. The CDR3 nucleotides read TGTGCCAGCCAACGGACAGATAATTCACCCCTCCACTTT. Protein: CASQRTDNSPLHF.

The rearrangement uses TRBV29-1 and TRBJ1-1, with TRBD1 as a possible D gene (6 bases). CDR1 is SQVTM, CDR2 ANQGSEA, per germline. This CDR3 is 18 amino acids long. Deletions cut 3 bases from V and 1 base from J, with 24 bases between. The DNA of the CDR3 is TGCAGCGTTGATCTTGTTGGGGGGGCCCGAGAGAGGAACACTGAAGCTTTCTTT. Protein: CSVDLVGGARERNTEAFF.

This chain uses TRBV5-1 with TRBJ1-1; 8 bases fit TRBD1. Germline CDR1 is SGHRS and CDR2 is YFSETQ. The V segment lost 4 bases and the J segment 1 base; nucleotides outside the gene matches: 9. The CDR3 has 16 residues. The CDR3 sequence is CASSPITGTGNTEAFF. For the CDR3, the DNA is TGCGCCAGCAGCCCGATTACCGGGACAGGGAACACTGAAGCTTTCTTT. Supplemented by reference TRBV5-1 and TRBJ1-1, the full variable domain reads KAGVTQTPRYLIKTRGQQVTLSCSPISGHRSVSWYQQTPGQGLQFLFEYFSETQRNKGNFPGRFSGRQFSNSRSEMNVSTLELGDSALYLCASSPITGTGNTEAFFGQGTRLTVV.

The V call is TRBV18, the J call TRBJ1-3; a possible D gene is TRBD1 (5 bases). Germline V CDR1 and CDR2: KGHSH, LQKENI. This CDR3 is built from 15 residues. V shed 3 bases and J shed 4 bases, with 13 bases lying between them. This CDR3 is CASSPGRVGGNTIYF. The CDR3 DNA sequence: TGTGCCAGCTCACCGGGCAGGGTCGGCGGAAACACCATATATTTT.

There are a few counts of this clone. DNA for the CDR3: TGCAGTGCTAGTTCGGATTCGCGAGGGGGTGAAAAACTGTTTTTT. Protein sequence: CSASSDSRGGEKLFF. This chain uses TRBV20-1 with TRBJ1-4, with D tentatively TRBD1 (6 bases). V was shortened by 3 bases and J by 7 bases, with 18 bases between the two germline ends. Per germline, CDR1 DFQATT and CDR2 SNEGSKA (reference sequence). CDR3 size: 15 residues.

The V call is TRBV7-3, the J call TRBJ2-3; 9 positions match TRBD2. The V and J ends lost 0 bases and 2 bases, in that order; junction bases with no gene match: 3. Looked up from germline, CDR1 is SGHTA and CDR2 is FQGTGA. The CDR3 runs to 16 residues. CDR3 sequence (DNA): TGTGCCAGCAGCTTAACGGGACTAGCAACCACAGATACGCAGTATTTT. It translates to CASSLTGLATTDTQYF. The entire variable domain, with the rest obtained from reference TRBV7-3 and TRBJ2-3, is as follows: GAGVSQTPSNKVTEKGKYVELRCDPISGHTALYWYRQSLGQGPEFLIYFQGTGAADDSGLPNDRFFAVRPEGSVSTLKIQRTERGDSAVYLCASSLTGLATTDTQYFGPGTRLTVL.

The rearrangement joins TRBV7-9 to TRBJ1-1; tentative D call: TRBD1 (6 bases). V was shortened by 2 bases and J by 6 bases, with 19 bases between the two germline ends. Germline-derived CDR1 and CDR2 are SEHNR and FQNEAQ (reference sequence). The CDR3 contains 16 residues. The CDR3 nucleotides read TGTGCCAGCAGCTTAACACGGAGCCGAGGGGGTCCTGAAGCTTTCTTT. The encoded protein is CASSLTRSRGGPEAFF.

The V gene is TRBV27, the J gene TRBJ1-5, with 7 bases aligning to TRBD1. With V trimmed by 5 bases and J by 2 bases, 9 bases remained unmatched. Germline CDR1 MNHEY, CDR2 SMNVEV (reference sequence). The CDR3 sequence is 16 residues long. The chain's CDR3 is CASSKQGRLGNQPQHF. As DNA, the CDR3 is TGTGCCAGCAGTAAACAGGGGCGGCTCGGCAATCAGCCCCAGCATTTT.

The V call is TRBV7-2, the J call TRBJ1-2, with TRBD1 as a possible D gene (6 bases). Germline lookup yields CDR1 SGHTA and CDR2 FQGNSA. Trimming left V 2 bases short and J 5 bases short, with 15 bases between. The CDR3 is made up of 15 amino acids. CDR3 in DNA: TGTGCCAGCAGCTTATGGGGGGGCGCAGGGTATGGCTACACCTTC. Translating it yields CASSLWGGAGYGYTF.

This clone is medium-sized in the sample. The chain links TRBV19 to TRBJ1-5; D is possibly TRBD1 (5 bases). CDR1 is LNHDA, CDR2 SQIVND, per germline (reference sequence). Trimming shortened V by 3 bases and J by 5 bases, and 11 bases separated the two germline ends. This CDR3 spans 14 amino acids. The CDR3 spells CASSIRGGDQPQHF. CDR3 DNA sequence: TGTGCCAGTAGTATCCGCGGGGGTGATCAGCCCCAGCATTTT.

This clone has more than one count but fewer than ten. This chain joins TRBV19 and TRBJ2-3; D might be TRBD2 (6 bases). Between the trimmed V and J ends, which lost 3 bases and 4 bases, there was a span of 8 bases. CDR1 and CDR2 from the germline V gene are LNHDA and SQIVND (reference sequence). The CDR3 is 13 amino acids. The CDR3 sequence: CASSMGLADTQYF. The DNA of the CDR3 is TGTGCCAGTAGTATGGGACTGGCAGATACGCAGTATTTT.

The rearrangement joins TRBV6-6 to TRBJ2-7; D unresolved. V shed 7 bases and J shed 0 bases, with 13 bases lying between them. There are 14 residues in the CDR3. CDR1 is MNHNY, CDR2 SVGAGI, per germline (reference sequence). The CDR3 region is CASNNPAYSYEQYF. The CDR3 coding sequence is TGTGCCAGCAATAACCCCGCGTACTCCTACGAGCAGTACTTC.

This clone was observed a handful of times. This chain connects TRBV6-5 to TRBJ1-1; no clear D gene. CDR1 is MNHEY and CDR2 is SVGAGI in the germline V gene. Trimming cost V 0 bases and J 0 bases, with 11 bases left between them. The CDR3 spans 16 residues. The CDR3 coding sequence is TGTGCCAGCAGTTACTCCCAAGCGGGATTGAACACTGAAGCTTTCTTT. Translating it yields CASSYSQAGLNTEAFF.

The chain uses TRBV7-9 and TRBJ1-1, with 8 bases matching TRBD1. The CDR3 loop spans 13 amino acids. The junction had 8 bases not matched to a gene; V was cut back by 5 bases and J by 9 bases. Per germline, CDR1 SEHNR and CDR2 FQNEAQ (reference sequence). Here the CDR3 reads CASSEGQGLKAFF. The DNA of the CDR3 is TGTGCCAGCAGCGAAGGACAGGGACTCAAAGCTTTCTTT.

The chain recombines TRBV19 with TRBJ1-5, with D maybe TRBD1 (5 bases). CDR1 and CDR2 (germline): LNHDA, SQIVND (reference sequence). The CDR3 contains 15 residues. V lost 7 bases and J 1 base, leaving 14 bases between the germline ends. The CDR3 protein is CASNDQGTSNQPQHF. The CDR3, as DNA: TGTGCCAGTAATGACCAGGGAACGAGCAATCAGCCCCAGCATTTT.

The chain has TRBV2 and TRBJ1-5; TRBD1 agrees at 9 bases. The germline gives CDR1 SNHLY, CDR2 FYNNEI. The CDR3 is made up of 13 amino acids. V shed 8 bases, J shed 4 bases, and the junction held 3 bases outside the gene matches. As DNA, the CDR3 is TGTGCCAGCGGGACAGGGTATAATCAGCCCCAGCATTTT. As protein: CASGTGYNQPQHF.

The chain combines TRBV19 with TRBJ2-5; D possibly corresponds to TRBD2 (5 bases). Trimming removed 5 bases at V and 1 base at J, with 17 bases between. The germline V gene encodes CDR1 LNHDA and CDR2 SQIVND (reference sequence). The CDR3 is made up of 16 amino acids. CDR3 amino acids: CASSPGVTTFQETQYF. CDR3 coding DNA: TGTGCCAGTAGTCCCGGGGTAACTACCTTCCAAGAGACCCAGTACTTC.